Included here is one T cell receptor beta chain sequence, with context. Its antigen is still unknown. The data were obtained in a study of CD8+ T cells in alopecia areata. RNA was extracted and reverse transcribed into cDNA as the sequencing template. The data were produced by immunoSEQ multiplex PCR, yet TCRdb's version contains in-frame clones alone and is incomplete. The sample holds 110,000 to 150,000 clones; about 56% are singletons and the top ten take approximately 16%. General study results and limits: Alphabeta T cells residing in normal skin are also sequenced in scalp samples. Many expanded lesional clones persisted in scalp and blood during tofacitinib treatment. More clonal than normal scalp was lesional scalp, particularly alopecia totalis/universalis.

Treatment specified: oral pan-JAK inhibitor, 5-10 mg twice daily. Collection of lesional scalp punch biopsies and peripheral blood was performed in alopecia areata patients. This specimen was CD8+ T cells sorted from blood, taken at week 4, from a patient treated with tofacitinib. This sequence originates from a human donor with alopecia areata.

The CDR3 region has the DNA TGTGCCAGCAGTTCTTCTAGCTACCAAGAGACCCAGTACTTC. Protein: CASSSSSYQETQYF. The rearrangement uses TRBV27 and TRBJ2-5; possible D gene TRBD2, 5 bases. Germline loops: CDR1 MNHEY, CDR2 SMNVEV (reference sequence). The V gene lost 4 bases and the J gene lost 0 bases, with 9 bases spanning the gap. The CDR3 extends over 14 amino acids.